Listed here are 17 T cell receptor beta chains from one sample, sequenced in a study of monozygotic twins with inflammatory bowel disease. TCRdb re-called the 5' RACE reads and catalogs CDR3 proteins one per entry, DNA excluded. This repertoire comprises 190,000 or so distinct CDR3 sequences; its ten largest clones make up less than 2%. Material: blood. The source of these receptors is a human donor with ulcerative colitis or Crohn's disease, or a healthy co-twin of an affected twin (not recorded which).

The V gene is TRBV5-1, the J gene TRBJ1-4; TCRdb proposes TRBD1, but this gene call is untestable without DNA. This CDR3 is 14 amino acids long. Germline values: CDR1 SGHRS, CDR2 YFSETQ. The CDR3 is CASSPGLGNEKLFF. Full variable domain (outside the CDR3, taken from reference TRBV5-1 and TRBJ1-4): KAGVTQTPRYLIKTRGQQVTLSCSPISGHRSVSWYQQTPGQGLQFLFEYFSETQRNKGNFPGRFSGRQFSNSRSEMNVSTLELGDSALYLCASSPGLGNEKLFFGSGTQLSVL.

V gene TRBV29-1 combines with J gene TRBJ2-5; TCRdb calls TRBD1, which cannot be checked without DNA. The CDR3 has 14 amino acids. Germline V gives CDR1 SQVTM, CDR2 ANQGSEA. The CDR3 protein is CSVEIGANLETQYF.

CDR3 in amino acids: CASSFGNLNTGELFF. V and J are TRBV7-8 and TRBJ2-2. Germline V lookup: CDR1 SGHVS, CDR2 FQNEAQ. The CDR3 consists of 15 residues.

This chain joins TRBV29-1 and TRBJ2-5; absent DNA, TCRdb's TRBD1 call cannot be checked. The CDR3 is 13 residues long. Germline CDR1 and CDR2: SQVTM and ANQGSEA. Here the CDR3 reads CSVFGTEQETQYF. The whole variable domain, filled in from reference TRBV29-1 and TRBJ2-5, reads SAVISQKPSRDICQRGTSLTIQCQVDSQVTMMFWYRQQPGQSLTLIATANQGSEATYESGFVIDKFPISRPNLTFSTLTVSNMSPEDSSIYLCSVFGTEQETQYFGPGTRLLVL.

The CDR3 sequence: CASSLSSWEGIDIQYF. The chain links TRBV7-9 to TRBJ2-4; absent DNA, TCRdb's TRBD2 call cannot be checked. This CDR3 has 16 amino acids. Germline V CDR1 and CDR2: SEHNR, FQNEAQ (reference sequence). Full variable domain (outside the CDR3, taken from reference TRBV7-9 and TRBJ2-4): DTGVSQNPRHKITKRGQNVTFRCDPISEHNRLYWYRQTLGQGPEFLTYFQNEAQLEKSRLLSDRFSAERPKGSFSTLEIQRTEQGDSAMYLCASSLSSWEGIDIQYFGAGTRLSVL.

The chain couples TRBV20-1 to TRBJ1-2; TCRdb calls TRBD1, which cannot be checked without DNA. Germline V CDR1 and CDR2: DFQATT, SNEGSKA (reference sequence). This CDR3 contains 12 residues. CDR3 in amino acids: CSAREDQGGYTF.

This chain links TRBV6-1 with TRBJ2-7; TCRdb indicates TRBD1, and absent DNA this call remains unverified. CDR3 length: 14 amino acids. Germline V lookup: CDR1 MNHNS, CDR2 SASEGT. The chain's CDR3 is CASRSDRGAYEQYF.

This chain uses TRBV7-9 with TRBJ1-1. Germline V gene lookup returns CDR1 SEHNR and CDR2 FQNEAQ (reference sequence). The CDR3 has 14 amino acids. The CDR3 reads CASTQGGSITEAFF.

CDR3 amino acids: CASSLRRGGNSYNEQFF. The rearrangement links TRBV7-2 to TRBJ2-1; the D call from TCRdb, TRBD2, cannot be confirmed without DNA. In germline, CDR1 is SGHTA, CDR2 FQGNSA. The CDR3 spans 17 residues.

V gene TRBV5-1 combines with J gene TRBJ2-3; without DNA, the TCRdb call of TRBD1 cannot be checked. Germline V CDR1 and CDR2: SGHRS, YFSETQ. The CDR3 runs 18 residues. The CDR3 is CASSLVGGGPIQTDTQYF.

The genes are TRBV10-1 and TRBJ1-1. The CDR3 extends over 11 amino acids. CDR1 is WNHNN and CDR2 is SYGVQD in the germline V gene (reference sequence). CDR3 in amino acids: CASSESSEAFF.

The J gene is TRBJ1-2, the V gene TRBV5-1. CDR1 is SGHRS, CDR2 YFSETQ, per germline. The CDR3 is 16 amino acids. CDR3 loop: CASSLRGPGVNYGYTF.

This chain connects TRBV5-1 to TRBJ2-3; TCRdb gives TRBD1 as the D gene, but with no DNA this cannot be confirmed. The CDR3 is 15 residues long. Germline V gene data show CDR1 as SGHRS and CDR2 as YFSETQ. This chain's CDR3 is CASSLLQGSTDTQYF.

This chain joins TRBV15 and TRBJ2-1. This CDR3 region has 13 residues. CDR1 LNHNV and CDR2 YYDKDF come from the germline V gene (reference sequence). This chain's CDR3 is CATTVGSYNEQFF.

The chain uses TRBV5-8 and TRBJ2-5; without DNA, the TCRdb call of TRBD1 cannot be checked. Germline V lookup: CDR1 SGHTS, CDR2 YDEGEE. CDR3 length: 16 residues. CDR3: CASSLGTGPHKETQYF.

The chain uses TRBV24-1 and TRBJ2-3; TCRdb returns TRBD1, unconfirmable since there is no DNA. The CDR3 length is 13 residues. CDR1 and CDR2 from the germline V gene are KGHDR and SFDVKD. The CDR3 spells CATSAPPTDTQYF.

This chain links TRBV12-3 or TRBV12-4 with TRBJ2-7; TCRdb designates TRBD2, a call that cannot be tested without DNA. The CDR3 spans 17 residues. The CDR3 loop is CASSSFHGTSRSYEQYF.